The entry below gives a single TCR beta chain sequence along with its context. One entry per CDR3 protein results from TCRdb running MiXCR on the RT-PCR reads. The sample includes 190,000 or so distinct CDR3 sequences, over 30% of them seen just once. The CDR3 covers 13 residues. V lost 3 bases, J lost 4 bases, and 7 bases lay in between. Germline CDR1 is DFQATT and CDR2 is SNEGSKA (reference sequence). These data belong to a study of patients and donors after allogeneic stem cell transplantation. Source material: blood, either unsorted or a sorted T cell fraction (not recorded which). This TCR came from a human donor who was either an allogeneic HSCT recipient or a stem cell or donor lymphocyte infusion donor (not recorded which). It is not recorded whose cells these are; they may come from a transplant donor. J is TRBJ1-6 and V is TRBV20-1, with a possible D match to TRBD1 (5 bases). CDR3 in DNA: TGCAGTGCTAGTGCAGGGTATAATTCACCCCTCCACTTT. As protein: CSASAGYNSPLHF.